These 18 T cell receptor beta chains originate from one sample sequenced in a study of shared clonotypes between healthy human individuals. Profiled with immunoSEQ multiplex PCR; TCRdb holds only in-frame clones, not every one. The sample yields hundreds of thousands of clones, about 97% seen once. Sequencing used naive CD4+ T cells sorted from blood. Subset given: CD45RA+ positively selected. The receptors shown here come from a woman aged 30 to 39 in good health.

This rearrangement joins TRBV11-2 to TRBJ2-2, with D maybe TRBD2 (6 bases). The CDR3 covers 16 residues. Between the trimmed V and J ends, which lost 2 bases and 1 base, there was a span of 11 bases. Germline loops: CDR1 SGHAT, CDR2 FQNNGV. CDR3 in amino acids: CASSLKAGLNTGELFF. The CDR3 DNA reads TGTGCCAGCAGCTTAAAAGCGGGCTTGAACACCGGGGAGCTGTTTTTT. The full variable domain, with the rest looked up from reference TRBV11-2 and TRBJ2-2, is EAGVAQSPRYKIIEKRQSVAFWCNPISGHATLYWYQQILGQGPKLLIQFQNNGVVDDSQLPKDRFSAERLKGVDSTLKIQPAKLEDSAVYLCASSLKAGLNTGELFFGEGSRLTVL.

The chain is built from TRBV6-5 and TRBJ2-1; D ambiguous. This CDR3 spans 15 amino acids. Germline CDR1 MNHEY, CDR2 SVGAGI. Trimming left V 8 bases short and J 5 bases short, with 19 bases between. CDR3 loop: CASGKNGLGDNEQFF. The CDR3 region has the DNA TGTGCCAGCGGGAAGAACGGGCTAGGTGACAATGAGCAGTTCTTC.

This rearrangement joins TRBV28 to TRBJ1-3; maybe TRBD1 (5 bases). The V gene lost 6 bases and the J gene lost 1 base, with 7 bases spanning the gap. This CDR3 has 13 residues. Germline lookup yields CDR1 MDHEN and CDR2 SYDVKM. This CDR3 is CASRQGSGNTIYF. In DNA, the CDR3 is TGTGCCAGCAGGCAGGGTTCTGGAAACACCATATATTTT.

DNA for the CDR3: TGCGCCAGCAGCTTGGCGGGCCCATCAGGGGGGACCCAGTACTTC. The encoded protein is CASSLAGPSGGTQYF. J is TRBJ2-5 and V is TRBV5-1, with TRBD1 identical over 7 bases. V shed 0 bases and J 7 bases; nucleotides not matched to a gene: 9. CDR3 length equals 15 residues. Germline lookup yields CDR1 SGHRS and CDR2 YFSETQ.

In this sample, this clone turned up once. The chain carries TRBV6-4 and TRBJ2-5, with D perhaps being TRBD1 or TRBD2 (6 bases each). Germline V gene lookup returns CDR1 MRHNA and CDR2 SNTAGT. This CDR3 comprises 14 residues. V was cut by 4 bases and J by 5 bases, with 14 bases left in between. The CDR3 loop is CASSVPRGGETQYF. The CDR3 bases are TGTGCCAGCAGTGTCCCCAGAGGGGGGGAGACCCAGTACTTC.

The chain recombines TRBV7-2 with TRBJ2-5; D unclear. Germline CDR1 SGHTA, CDR2 FQGNSA. The CDR3 runs to 13 residues. The ends were cut back, 4 bases at V and 2 bases at J, with 8 bases in the middle. CDR3 sequence: CASSSSVQETQYF. The CDR3 DNA is TGTGCCAGCAGCTCGTCAGTACAAGAGACCCAGTACTTC.

The chain employs TRBV5-6 and TRBJ1-2; no reliable D call. The V end was cut by 4 bases, the J end by 1 base, with 11 bases between. There are 14 residues in the CDR3. Germline loops: CDR1 SGHDT, CDR2 YYEEEE. The CDR3 region is CASSPTGVNYGYTF. The DNA of the CDR3 is TGTGCCAGCAGCCCGACCGGGGTTAACTATGGCTACACCTTC.

V and J are TRBV5-1 and TRBJ2-1, with D possibly matching TRBD1 (6 bases). This CDR3 has 14 residues. Looked up from germline, CDR1 is SGHRS and CDR2 is YFSETQ. V lost 5 bases and J lost 2, with 11 bases in between. The CDR3 reads CASRTQGAYNEQFF. The CDR3 DNA sequence: TGCGCCAGCAGAACACAGGGAGCCTACAATGAGCAGTTCTTC.

V is TRBV2 and J is TRBJ2-7, with TRBD1 matching 10 bases. The CDR3 is 14 residues long. The germline V gene has CDR1 SNHLY and CDR2 FYNNEI. J lost 4 bases, V lost 9 bases, and 9 bases had no gene match. CDR3 DNA sequence: TGTGCCAGTGTTCGGGACAGGGGTTTTTACGAGCAGTACTTC. As protein: CASVRDRGFYEQYF.

This rearrangement joins TRBV4-1 to TRBJ1-1; the match to TRBD1 covers 7 bases. This CDR3 has 13 residues. V was pared by 4 bases and J by 6 bases, with 5 bases of the junction left unmatched. CDR1 and CDR2 from the germline V gene are MGHRA and YSYEKL. The CDR3 DNA is TGCGCCAGCAGCCGGGGACAGCCCCCTGAAGCTTTCTTT. This codes for CASSRGQPPEAFF.

The rearrangement uses TRBV19 and TRBJ2-5; D is unresolved. The V and J ends lost 6 bases and 5 bases respectively, with 19 bases between them. Per the germline V gene, CDR1 is LNHDA and CDR2 is SQIVND (reference sequence). The CDR3 extends over 15 amino acids. Written as DNA, the CDR3 is TGTGCCAGTAGCAGCCGCCAAGGCCATCGGGAGACCCAGTACTTC. Translating it yields CASSSRQGHRETQYF.

This clone was observed a single time. This chain connects TRBV5-1 to TRBJ1-1; D is ambiguous. From germline, CDR1 is SGHRS and CDR2 YFSETQ. The V end lost 2 bases, the J end lost 1 base, and 18 bases lay between the germline ends. This CDR3 region has 17 residues. CDR3 nucleotide sequence: TGCGCCAGCAGCTTTGTTGTGGGCACCGATGGGAACACTGAAGCTTTCTTT. Protein: CASSFVVGTDGNTEAFF.

This clone has just one count. This chain connects TRBV5-4 to TRBJ2-7; 7 bases map to TRBD2. Per germline, CDR1 SGHNT and CDR2 YYREEE (reference sequence). The CDR3 totals 14 residues. V shed 7 bases, J shed 1 base, and the junction held 8 bases outside the gene matches. The CDR3 region has the DNA TGTGCCAGCTCTTCCCCGGGAGGTTCCTACGAGCAGTACTTC. The encoded protein is CASSSPGGSYEQYF.

The chain carries TRBV28 and TRBJ2-5; possibly TRBD2 for D (6 bases). V gave up 5 bases and J gave up 0 bases, with 10 bases separating them. Germline V lookup: CDR1 MDHEN, CDR2 SYDVKM. The CDR3 is 14 residues long. The CDR3 spells CASSIPSDQETQYF. In DNA form, the CDR3 reads TGTGCCAGCAGTATCCCTAGCGACCAAGAGACCCAGTACTTC.

J is TRBJ2-1 and V is TRBV10-2; D might be TRBD2 (6 bases). The V and J ends lost 6 bases and 0 bases respectively, with 30 bases between them. Germline lookup yields CDR1 WSHSY and CDR2 SAAADI. The CDR3 loop spans 21 amino acids. In nucleotides, the CDR3 is TGCGCCAGCAGGGGGCTTATTGGGAGGTCGGGAACCTTCCGCTCCTACAATGAGCAGTTCTTC. Translation gives CASRGLIGRSGTFRSYNEQFF.

The rearrangement links TRBV11-2 to TRBJ2-5; unclear D gene. The CDR3 length is 12 residues. Germline V lookup: CDR1 SGHAT, CDR2 FQNNGV. The V gene lost 1 base and the J gene lost 5 bases, with 5 bases spanning the gap. The CDR3 sequence: CASSLGPETQYF. CDR3 bases: TGTGCCAGCAGCTTAGGGCCCGAGACCCAGTACTTC. Variable domain in full (rest from reference TRBV11-2 and TRBJ2-5): EAGVAQSPRYKIIEKRQSVAFWCNPISGHATLYWYQQILGQGPKLLIQFQNNGVVDDSQLPKDRFSAERLKGVDSTLKIQPAKLEDSAVYLCASSLGPETQYFGPGTRLLVL.

The rearrangement uses TRBV6-5 and TRBJ1-5, with TRBD1 as a possible D gene (6 bases). The CDR3 spans 15 residues. Trimming removed 2 bases from V and 1 base from J, with 9 bases in between. In germline, CDR1 is MNHEY, CDR2 SVGAGI. The CDR3 protein is CASSYRGDSNQPQHF. CDR3 nucleotide sequence: TGTGCCAGCAGTTACAGGGGGGACAGCAATCAGCCCCAGCATTTT.

The J gene is TRBJ2-5, the V gene TRBV19; D may be TRBD2 (7 bases). The V gene lost 5 bases and the J gene lost 3 bases, with 16 bases spanning the gap. The CDR3 runs 15 residues. CDR1 is LNHDA and CDR2 is SQIVND in the germline V gene (reference sequence). The chain's CDR3 is CASSQGLAGEETQYF. CDR3 in DNA: TGTGCCAGTAGTCAGGGGTTGGCGGGAGAAGAGACCCAGTACTTC.